This T cell receptor beta chain derives from a study of T cell responses to AZD1222 COVID-19 vaccine. Libraries were prepared by immunoSEQ multiplex PCR; TCRdb keeps only in-frame clonotypes and omits some of them. The sample yields 120,000 to 150,000 clones, 80% to 90% seen once. Whole-study findings and limits: Targeting of unmutated variant regions was reportedly seen in nearly half of spike-specific TCRs.

As concerns this clone: Its antigen remains unknown.

Germline lookup yields CDR1 MDHEN and CDR2 SYDVKM. V gave up 3 bases and J gave up 0 bases; unmatched junction bases: 15. This CDR3 has 21 residues. This specimen consisted of peripheral blood, obtained on day 0 of AZD1222 vaccination. The chain couples TRBV28 to TRBJ2-4; 12 bases match TRBD2. The clonotype originates from an adult in good health. The CDR3 DNA sequence: TGTGCCAGCAGTTTTCCGCTAGCGGGAGGGCCCCCTTCTCTAGCCAAAAACATTCAGTACTTC. It specifies CASSFPLAGGPPSLAKNIQYF. Full variable domain (remainder filled in from reference TRBV28 and TRBJ2-4): DVKVTQSSRYLVKRTGEKVFLECVQDMDHENMFWYRQDPGLGLRLIYFSYDVKMKEKGDIPEGYSVSREKKERFSLILESASTNQTSMYLCASSFPLAGGPPSLAKNIQYFGAGTRLSVL.